Sequencing of this T cell receptor beta chain was carried out in a study of blood T cell repertoires in COVID-19. At the level of the study: Acute and convalescent COVID-19 specimens originated in the United States, Italy and Spain. PBMCs, B-cell-depleted T cells, or T cells provided the cDNA or gDNA that made up the material.

This clone was observed once. Original handling: Amplification with reference gene primers provided the estimates of nucleated cell counts. TCRdb keeps only in-frame clones here, not all; method: immunoSEQ multiplex PCR. Clone size and the V and J calls come from that table; the DNA yielded D and trimming. The table shows under 200,000 clones, with about 74% occurring only once. Germline CDR1 is SNHLY and CDR2 is FYNNEI. J was trimmed by 7 bases and V by 4 bases; bases with no gene match: 8. The CDR3 consists of 15 residues. Material for sequencing was peripheral blood. V usage is TRBV2 and J usage is TRBJ2-7; 12 bases align to TRBD1. This clonotype originated in a man aged 60 to 75 with acute or convalescent COVID-19. Written as DNA, the CDR3 is TGTGCCAGCAGTGTAGGGACAGGGGGCCTGGGGGAGCAGTACTTC. Translation gives CASSVGTGGLGEQYF.